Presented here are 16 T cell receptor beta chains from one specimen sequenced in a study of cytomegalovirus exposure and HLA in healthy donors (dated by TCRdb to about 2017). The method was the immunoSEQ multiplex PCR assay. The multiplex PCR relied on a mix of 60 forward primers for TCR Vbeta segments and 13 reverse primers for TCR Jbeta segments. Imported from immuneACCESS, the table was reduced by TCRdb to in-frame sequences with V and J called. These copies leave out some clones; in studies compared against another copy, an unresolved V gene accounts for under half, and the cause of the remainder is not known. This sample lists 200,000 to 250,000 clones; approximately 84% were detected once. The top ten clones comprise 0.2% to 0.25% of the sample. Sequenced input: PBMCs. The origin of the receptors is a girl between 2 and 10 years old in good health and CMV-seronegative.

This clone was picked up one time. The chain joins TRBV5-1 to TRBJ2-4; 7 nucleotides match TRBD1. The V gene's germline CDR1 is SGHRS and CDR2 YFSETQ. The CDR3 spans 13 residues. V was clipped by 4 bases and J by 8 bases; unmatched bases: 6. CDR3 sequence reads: CASSGTGVDIQYF. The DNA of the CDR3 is TGCGCCAGCAGCGGTACAGGGGTGGACATTCAGTACTTC.

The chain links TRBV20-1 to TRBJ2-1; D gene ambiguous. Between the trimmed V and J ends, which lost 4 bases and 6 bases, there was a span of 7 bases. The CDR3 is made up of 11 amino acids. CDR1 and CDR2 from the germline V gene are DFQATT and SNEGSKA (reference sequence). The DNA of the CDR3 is TGCAGTGCTACAACTTTCAATGAGCAGTTCTTC. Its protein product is CSATTFNEQFF.

The CDR3 DNA follows: TGCGCCAGCAGTGTATGGGCTAGCGGGGACAGCTCCTACAATGAGCAGTTCTTC. This gives the protein CASSVWASGDSSYNEQFF. The chain links TRBV10-1 to TRBJ2-1, with 9 bases aligning to TRBD2. The CDR3 sequence is 18 residues long. Trimming took 4 bases from V and 0 from J; bases not matched to a gene: 10. The germline V gene has CDR1 WNHNN and CDR2 SYGVQD (reference sequence).

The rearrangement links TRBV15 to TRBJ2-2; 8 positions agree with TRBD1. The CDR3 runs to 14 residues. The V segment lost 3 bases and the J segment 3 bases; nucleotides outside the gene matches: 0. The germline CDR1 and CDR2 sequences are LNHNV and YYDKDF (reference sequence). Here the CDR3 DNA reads TGTGCCACCAGCAGGACAGGGGACACCGGGGAGCTGTTTTTT. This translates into CATSRTGDTGELFF.

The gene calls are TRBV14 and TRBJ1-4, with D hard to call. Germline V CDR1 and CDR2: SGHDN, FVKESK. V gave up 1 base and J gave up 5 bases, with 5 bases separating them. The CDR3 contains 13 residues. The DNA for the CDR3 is TGTGCCAGCAGCCAAGGACTGAATGAAAAACTGTTTTTT. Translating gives CASSQGLNEKLFF.

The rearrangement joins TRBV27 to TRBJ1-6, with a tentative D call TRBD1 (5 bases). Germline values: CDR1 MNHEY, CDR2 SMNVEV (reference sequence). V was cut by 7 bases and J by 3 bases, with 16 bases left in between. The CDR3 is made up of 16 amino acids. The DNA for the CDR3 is TGTGCCAGCACCTCGCGTACGGGGGTCTATAATTCACCCCTCCACTTT. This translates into CASTSRTGVYNSPLHF.

In nucleotides, the CDR3 is TGTGCCAGCAGGGCTCTAGCGGGGGGTTACAATGAGCAGTTCTTC. Its translation: CASRALAGGYNEQFF. The genes are TRBV6-5 and TRBJ2-1, with 11 bases aligning to TRBD2. The germline V gene has CDR1 MNHEY and CDR2 SVGAGI. Trimming cost V 6 bases and J 4 bases; bases outside gene matches: 5. CDR3 length: 15 residues.

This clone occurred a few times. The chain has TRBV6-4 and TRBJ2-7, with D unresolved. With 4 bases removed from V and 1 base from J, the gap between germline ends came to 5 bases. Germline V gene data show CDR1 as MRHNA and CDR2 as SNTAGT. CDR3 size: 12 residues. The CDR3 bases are TGTGCCAGCAGTGTCGCGTCCTACGAGCAGTACTTC. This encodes CASSVASYEQYF.

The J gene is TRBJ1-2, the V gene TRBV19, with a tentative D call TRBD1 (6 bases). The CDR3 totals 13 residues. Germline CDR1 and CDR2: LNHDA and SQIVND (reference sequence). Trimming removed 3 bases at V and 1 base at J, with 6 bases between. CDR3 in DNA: TGTGCCAGTAGTATGGACAGTAACTATGGCTACACCTTC. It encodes CASSMDSNYGYTF.

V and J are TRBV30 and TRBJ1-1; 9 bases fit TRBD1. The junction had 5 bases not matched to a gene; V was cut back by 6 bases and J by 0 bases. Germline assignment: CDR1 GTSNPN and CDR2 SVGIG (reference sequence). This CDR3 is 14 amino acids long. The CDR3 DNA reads TGTGCCTGTCGGGACAGGGTTATGAACACTGAAGCTTTCTTT. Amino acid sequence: CACRDRVMNTEAFF. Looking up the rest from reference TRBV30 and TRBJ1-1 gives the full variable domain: SQTIHQWPATLVQPVGSPLSLECTVEGTSNPNLYWYRQAAGRGLQLLFYSVGIGQISSEVPQNLSASRPQDRQFILSSKKLLLSDSGFYLCACRDRVMNTEAFFGQGTRLTVV.

The CDR3 spells CASSLLAGGIDEQFF. In DNA, the CDR3 is TGTGCCAGCAGTTTACTAGCGGGAGGGATCGATGAGCAGTTCTTC. The chain has TRBV25-1 and TRBJ2-1; 13 bases align to TRBD2. Per the germline V gene, CDR1 is MGHDK and CDR2 is SYGVNS. There are 15 residues in the CDR3. V lost 5 bases to trimming and J lost 8 bases; unmatched junction nucleotides: 6.

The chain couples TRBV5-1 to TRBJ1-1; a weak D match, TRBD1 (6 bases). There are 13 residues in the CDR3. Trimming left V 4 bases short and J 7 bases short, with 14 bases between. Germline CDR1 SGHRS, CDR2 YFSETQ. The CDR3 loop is CASSVTGSHEAFF. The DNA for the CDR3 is TGCGCCAGCAGCGTCACAGGGTCCCATGAAGCTTTCTTT.

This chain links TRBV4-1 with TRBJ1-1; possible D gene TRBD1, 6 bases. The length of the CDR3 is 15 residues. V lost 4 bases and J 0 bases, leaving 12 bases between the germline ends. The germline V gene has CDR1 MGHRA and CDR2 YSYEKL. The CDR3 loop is CASSPWTDLNTEAFF. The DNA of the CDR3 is TGCGCCAGCAGCCCCTGGACAGACCTGAACACTGAAGCTTTCTTT.

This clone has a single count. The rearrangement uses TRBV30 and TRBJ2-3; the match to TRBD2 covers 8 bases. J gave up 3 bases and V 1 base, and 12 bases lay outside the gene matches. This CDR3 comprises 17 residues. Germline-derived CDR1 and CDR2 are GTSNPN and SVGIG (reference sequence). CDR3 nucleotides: TGTGCCTGGAGTGAACCGGGACTAGGGCTGGGGACAGATACGCAGTATTTT. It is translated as CAWSEPGLGLGTDTQYF.

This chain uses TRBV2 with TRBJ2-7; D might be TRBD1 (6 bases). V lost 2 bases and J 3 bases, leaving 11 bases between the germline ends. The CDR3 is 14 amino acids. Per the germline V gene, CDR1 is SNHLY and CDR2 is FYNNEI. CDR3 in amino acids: CASSEPGHIYEQYF. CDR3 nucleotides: TGTGCCAGCAGTGAACCGGGACATATCTACGAGCAGTACTTC.

The CDR3 spells CASSAWERGASTDTQYF. The CDR3 DNA follows: TGCGCCAGCTCAGCCTGGGAGCGGGGGGCTAGCACAGATACGCAGTATTTT. The gene calls are TRBV5-1 and TRBJ2-3; TRBD2 matches 9 bases. This CDR3 region has 17 residues. V shed 7 bases, J shed 0 bases, and the junction held 12 bases outside the gene matches. In germline, CDR1 is SGHRS, CDR2 YFSETQ. The whole variable domain, remainder taken from reference TRBV5-1 and TRBJ2-3, is KAGVTQTPRYLIKTRGQQVTLSCSPISGHRSVSWYQQTPGQGLQFLFEYFSETQRNKGNFPGRFSGRQFSNSRSEMNVSTLELGDSALYLCASSAWERGASTDTQYFGPGTRLTVL.